A single TCR beta chain is shown here with its context. The target antigen is unknown. The source of the sample is a study of beta chain features in type 1 diabetes. What was sequenced were expressed TCRB transcripts, since all of the isolated RNA had been reverse transcribed. Profiling relied on immunoSEQ multiplex PCR, and the TCRdb table lists in-frame clones only, not all of them. The repertoire holds fewer than 500,000 clones, with more than 11% as singletons. V was pared by 4 bases and J by 0 bases, with 14 bases of the junction left unmatched. The germline V gene has CDR1 SGHNT and CDR2 YYREEE (reference sequence). This CDR3 spans 18 amino acids. Whole-study findings and limits: It was among patients, rather than healthy donors, that naive, central memory and Treg TCRB repertoires appeared more similar. Sequencing the cDNA could make cells with high TCR expression show up more than they should.

The clonotype was recovered from a man aged 25 to 45 in good health. The V gene is TRBV5-4, the J gene TRBJ2-5; 8 nucleotides line up with TRBD2. The specimen was naive CD4+ T cells from blood. CDR3 sequence (DNA): TGTGCCAGCAGCCCCGCAGGACTAGCCTTTTGGTACCAAGAGACCCAGTACTTC. Its translation: CASSPAGLAFWYQETQYF.